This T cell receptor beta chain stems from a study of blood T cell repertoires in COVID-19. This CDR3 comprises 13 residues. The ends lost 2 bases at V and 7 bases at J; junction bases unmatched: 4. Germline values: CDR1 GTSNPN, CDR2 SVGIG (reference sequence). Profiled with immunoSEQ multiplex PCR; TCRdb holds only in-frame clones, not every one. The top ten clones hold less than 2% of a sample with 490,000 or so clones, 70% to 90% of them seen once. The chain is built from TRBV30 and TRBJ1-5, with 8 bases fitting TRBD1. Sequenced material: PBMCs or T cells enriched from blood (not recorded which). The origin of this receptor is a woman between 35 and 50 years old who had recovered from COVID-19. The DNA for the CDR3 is TGTGCCTGGAGTAGACAGGGGAGACAGCCCCAGCATTTT. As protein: CAWSRQGRQPQHF.